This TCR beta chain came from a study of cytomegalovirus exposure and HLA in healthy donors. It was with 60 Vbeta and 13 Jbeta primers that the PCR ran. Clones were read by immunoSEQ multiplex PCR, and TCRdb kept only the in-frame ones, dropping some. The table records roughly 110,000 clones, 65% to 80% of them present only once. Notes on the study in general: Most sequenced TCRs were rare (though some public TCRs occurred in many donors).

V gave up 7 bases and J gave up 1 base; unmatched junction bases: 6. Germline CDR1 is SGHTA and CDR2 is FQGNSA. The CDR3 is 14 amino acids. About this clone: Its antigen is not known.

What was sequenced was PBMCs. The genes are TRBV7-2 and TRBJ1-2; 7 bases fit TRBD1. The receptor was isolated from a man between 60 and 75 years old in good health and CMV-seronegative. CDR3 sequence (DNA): TGTGCCAGCACCGGGACAGCTATTAACTATGGCTACACCTTC. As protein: CASTGTAINYGYTF.